Sequencing of this T cell receptor beta chain was carried out in a study of T cells after posttransplantation cyclophosphamide. General study findings and limits: Recipient CMV seropositivity and CMV reactivation strongly tracked TRB clonality. Donor CD8+ memory clones often dominated recipient blood repertoires at later times. Tissue-infiltrating T cells from skin or gut overlapped little with blood T cells.

Worth noting for this clone: Antigen specificity is unknown.

Germline values: CDR1 SGHRS, CDR2 YFSETQ. The CDR3 sequence is 15 residues long. V lost 4 bases to trimming and J lost 0 bases, with 8 bases between them. This table comes from immunoSEQ multiplex PCR, and its TCRdb copy is limited to in-frame clones, with some not included. The profile shows some 27,000 clones, 86% of them singletons. The chain uses TRBV5-1 and TRBJ2-6, with D tentatively TRBD1 (5 bases). The sequence was collected from a man in his forties or fifties. Material for sequencing was PBMCs. The CDR3 protein is CASSTTASGANVLTF. CDR3 DNA sequence: TGCGCCAGCAGCACGACAGCCTCTGGGGCCAACGTCCTGACTTTC.